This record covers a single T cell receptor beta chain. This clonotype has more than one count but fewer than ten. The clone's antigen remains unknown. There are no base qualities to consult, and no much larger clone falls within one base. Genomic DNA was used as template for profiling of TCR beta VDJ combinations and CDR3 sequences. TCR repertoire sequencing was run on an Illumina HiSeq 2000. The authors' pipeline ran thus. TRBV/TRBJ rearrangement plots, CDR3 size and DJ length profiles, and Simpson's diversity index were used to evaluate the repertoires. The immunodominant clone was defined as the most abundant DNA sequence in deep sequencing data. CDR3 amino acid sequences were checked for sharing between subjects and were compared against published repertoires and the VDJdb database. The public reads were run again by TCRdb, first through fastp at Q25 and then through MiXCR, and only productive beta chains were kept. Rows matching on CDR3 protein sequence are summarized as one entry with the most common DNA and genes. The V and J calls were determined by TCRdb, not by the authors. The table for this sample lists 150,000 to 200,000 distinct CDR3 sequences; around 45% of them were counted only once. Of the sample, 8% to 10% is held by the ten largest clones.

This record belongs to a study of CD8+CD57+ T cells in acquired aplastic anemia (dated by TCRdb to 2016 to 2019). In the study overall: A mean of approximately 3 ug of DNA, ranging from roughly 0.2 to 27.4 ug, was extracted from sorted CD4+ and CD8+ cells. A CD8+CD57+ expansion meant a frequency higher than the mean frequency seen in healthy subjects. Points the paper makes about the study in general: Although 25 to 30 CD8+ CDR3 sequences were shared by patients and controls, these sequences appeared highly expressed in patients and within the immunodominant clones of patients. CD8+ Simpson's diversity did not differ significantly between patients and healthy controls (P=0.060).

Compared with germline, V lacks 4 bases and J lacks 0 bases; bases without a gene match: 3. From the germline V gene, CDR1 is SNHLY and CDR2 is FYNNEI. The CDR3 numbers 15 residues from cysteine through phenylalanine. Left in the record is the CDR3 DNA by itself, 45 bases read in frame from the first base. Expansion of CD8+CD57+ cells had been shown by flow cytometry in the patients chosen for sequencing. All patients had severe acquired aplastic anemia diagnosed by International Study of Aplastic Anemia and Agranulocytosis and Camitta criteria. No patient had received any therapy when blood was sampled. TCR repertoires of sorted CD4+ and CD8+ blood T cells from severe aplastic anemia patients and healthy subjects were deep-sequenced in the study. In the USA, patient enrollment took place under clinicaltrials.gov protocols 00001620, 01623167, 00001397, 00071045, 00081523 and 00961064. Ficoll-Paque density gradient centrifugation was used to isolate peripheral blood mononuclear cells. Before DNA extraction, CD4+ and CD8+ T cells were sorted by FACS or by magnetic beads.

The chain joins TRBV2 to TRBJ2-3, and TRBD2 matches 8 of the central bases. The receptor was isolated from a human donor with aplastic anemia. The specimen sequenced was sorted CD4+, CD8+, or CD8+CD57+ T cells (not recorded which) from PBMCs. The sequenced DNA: TGTGCCAGCAGTGGGCGGGGGGCGAGCACAGATACGCAGTATTTT. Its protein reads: CASSGRGASTDTQYF.